The 25 T cell receptor beta chains below come from one sample, sequenced in a study of cytomegalovirus exposure and HLA in healthy donors (TCRdb year 2017). The library was generated by the immunoSEQ multiplex PCR assay. A mixture of 60 forward primers for TCR Vbeta segments and 13 reverse primers for TCR Jbeta segments was used in the multiplex PCR. As stored in TCRdb, this immuneACCESS dataset retains in-frame rearrangements with V and J assigned. A fraction of the clones does not appear; measured against another copy, unresolved V genes explain less than half of the discrepancy, and the remainder lacks a known reason. A total of 110,000 or so clones appear in this sample, roughly four fifths of them only once. Around 1.4% of the sample goes to the ten largest clones. Sequencing used PBMCs. The receptors were gathered from a woman under 30 in good health and CMV-seronegative.

In its sample, this clone was seen once. This rearrangement joins TRBV7-2 to TRBJ2-2; 9 positions match TRBD2. The CDR3 runs 14 residues. After removal of 1 base from V and 8 bases from J, the junction contained 2 bases not matched to a gene. Germline CDR1 is SGHTA and CDR2 is FQGNSA. The CDR3 is CASSLVSGSGELFF. The CDR3 DNA reads as TGTGCCAGCAGCTTAGTTAGCGGGAGTGGGGAGCTGTTTTTT.

The chain recombines TRBV5-3 with TRBJ1-6; 8 bases map to TRBD1. TRBV5-3 is treated as an ORF (open reading frame) with a function not yet certain. V was pared by 1 base and J by 8 bases, with 5 bases of the junction left unmatched. CDR3 length equals 15 residues. The CDR3, as DNA: TGTGCCAGAAGCTTGCAGGGGGCGCGGGATTCACCCCTCCACTTT. This codes for CARSLQGARDSPLHF.

V is TRBV5-4 and J is TRBJ1-1; a weak D match, TRBD1 (5 bases). The CDR3 runs to 16 residues. Germline V CDR1 and CDR2: SGHNT, YYREEE (reference sequence). Deletions cut 4 bases from V and 0 bases from J, with 16 bases between. CDR3 bases: TGTGCCAGCAGCCCCGGAGGGGCAGCGATGAACACTGAAGCTTTCTTT. Translation gives CASSPGGAAMNTEAFF.

The rearrangement uses TRBV11-3 and TRBJ1-1; TRBD1 is a possible D gene (6 bases). CDR1 SGHNT and CDR2 YENEEA come from the germline V gene. This CDR3 contains 13 residues. Trimming removed 3 bases at V and 3 bases at J, with 8 bases between. The CDR3 nucleotides are TGTGCCAGCAGCTTTGAGGGGGACACTGAAGCTTTCTTT. Its protein is CASSFEGDTEAFF.

The chain carries TRBV4-3 and TRBJ1-2, with TRBD1 identical over 7 bases. This CDR3 contains 13 residues. V shed 3 bases, J shed 6 bases, and the junction held 4 bases outside the gene matches. Germline assignment: CDR1 LGHNA and CDR2 YSLEER. The chain's CDR3 is CASSQLTGDGYTF. The CDR3 DNA sequence: TGCGCCAGCAGCCAGCTTACAGGGGATGGCTACACCTTC.

The rearrangement links TRBV5-1 to TRBJ1-6; 8 bases fit TRBD1. This CDR3 comprises 14 residues. Trimming cost V 3 bases and J 8 bases; bases outside gene matches: 4. Germline values: CDR1 SGHRS, CDR2 YFSETQ. The DNA of the CDR3 is TGCGCCAGCAGCTACGACAGGGGCGATTCACCCCTCCACTTT. This translates into CASSYDRGDSPLHF.

With regard to this clone: One junction end does not reproduce the germline sequence, and a read error may be involved. CDR3 loop: CASSSGQGNEKLVF. The CDR3 DNA reads as TGTGCCAGCAGCTCCGGACAGGGTAATGAAAAACTGGTTTTT. The chain employs TRBV7-9 and TRBJ1-4, with 8 nucleotides matching TRBD1. The CDR3 runs 14 residues. Germline V gene sequence: CDR1 SEHNR, CDR2 FQNEAQ (reference sequence). Together with reference TRBV7-9 and TRBJ1-4, the CDR3 gives the full variable domain: DTGVSQNPRHKITKRGQNVTFRCDPISEHNRLYWYRQTLGQGPEFLTYFQNEAQLEKSRLLSDRFSAERPKGSFSTLEIQRTEQGDSAMYLCASSSGQGNEKLVFGSGTQLSVL.

The chain employs TRBV10-2 and TRBJ1-1; the D is unclear. Germline V gene data show CDR1 as WSHSY and CDR2 as SAAADI. The CDR3 is 11 amino acids. V was cut by 10 bases and J by 4 bases, with 10 bases left in between. The CDR3 region is CATIGFTEAFF. CDR3 coding DNA: TGCGCCACCATCGGGTTCACTGAAGCTTTCTTT.

This chain links TRBV15 with TRBJ1-5; D remains ambiguous. Trimming shortened V by 5 bases and J by 3 bases, and 14 bases separated the two germline ends. The CDR3 is 15 residues long. Looked up from germline, CDR1 is LNHNV and CDR2 is YYDKDF (reference sequence). The CDR3 loop reads CATSLKLGLNQPQHF. The CDR3 coding sequence is TGTGCCACCAGCCTAAAACTAGGTCTCAATCAGCCCCAGCATTTT.

The CDR3, as DNA: TGTGCCACCAGCGGTGGAGTAAATGAGCAGTTCTTC. Translating gives CATSGGVNEQFF. V usage is TRBV15 and J usage is TRBJ2-1; D remains ambiguous. In germline, CDR1 is LNHNV, CDR2 YYDKDF (reference sequence). CDR3 length equals 12 residues. Between the trimmed V and J ends, which lost 5 bases and 7 bases, there was a span of 9 bases.

This clone was detected only a few times. The CDR3 nucleotides read TGCGCCAGCAGCCAGGTCGGGAGATCGAACACCGGGGAGCTGTTTTTT. Amino acid sequence: CASSQVGRSNTGELFF. This rearrangement joins TRBV4-1 to TRBJ2-2; the D gene is possibly TRBD2 (6 bases). Trimming removed 3 bases at V and 0 bases at J, with 11 bases between. The CDR3 extends over 16 amino acids. Germline V gene data show CDR1 as MGHRA and CDR2 as YSYEKL.

V is TRBV7-6 and J is TRBJ1-1; D perhaps matches TRBD1 (6 bases). CDR3 size: 14 residues. Germline V lookup: CDR1 SGHVS, CDR2 FNYEAQ. V lost 5 bases and J 4 bases, leaving 14 bases between the germline ends. The CDR3 DNA sequence: TGTGCCAGCAGCGCACAGGGTGAGGCCACTGAAGCTTTCTTT. Its translation is CASSAQGEATEAFF.

This chain joins TRBV29-1 and TRBJ2-1, with a weak D call TRBD1 (6 bases). Germline lookup yields CDR1 SQVTM and CDR2 ANQGSEA. The germline V and J ends were trimmed by 4 bases and 0 bases, with 10 bases remaining between them. This CDR3 is built from 14 residues. CDR3 nucleotides: TGCAGCGTTGGGGGACACACCTCCTACAATGAGCAGTTCTTC. It specifies CSVGGHTSYNEQFF.

The V call is TRBV19, the J call TRBJ2-2; TRBD2 matches at 11 bases. Germline assignment: CDR1 LNHDA and CDR2 SQIVND (reference sequence). Losses at the gene ends were 4 bases for V and 6 bases for J; bases not matched to a gene: 10. The CDR3 length is 17 residues. The CDR3 sequence: CASSTILAGGSPGELFF. In DNA, the CDR3 is TGTGCCAGTAGTACCATTCTAGCGGGAGGTTCCCCCGGGGAGCTGTTTTTT.

This clone was counted a single time. V and J are TRBV2 and TRBJ1-5; D remains ambiguous. Germline V gene sequence: CDR1 SNHLY, CDR2 FYNNEI. This CDR3 has 14 residues. V dropped 5 bases and J dropped 7 bases, with 15 bases sitting between them. The CDR3 region has the DNA TGTGCCAGCAGTCAAGAACTGGCGGCGCAGCCCCAGCATTTT. Protein: CASSQELAAQPQHF.

Details on this clone: The same CDR3 also results from other DNA sequences found in this sample. The gene calls are TRBV28 and TRBJ1-1, with unresolved D. The CDR3 runs 14 residues. Trimming removed 6 bases from V and 0 bases from J, with 11 bases in between. Germline CDR1 MDHEN, CDR2 SYDVKM. CDR3 region: CASSPASVNTEAFF. The CDR3 region has the DNA TGTGCCAGCAGCCCTGCGAGTGTGAACACTGAAGCTTTCTTT.

J is TRBJ2-2 and V is TRBV2; TRBD2 might be the D (6 bases). Germline V gene lookup returns CDR1 SNHLY and CDR2 FYNNEI. The CDR3 is 16 residues long. The V and J ends lost 8 bases and 2 bases respectively, with 18 bases between them. As DNA, the CDR3 is TGTGCCAGCCGAGCTAGGCTAGCGATCAACACCGGGGAGCTGTTTTTT. It is translated as CASRARLAINTGELFF.

The chain couples TRBV9 to TRBJ1-2, with D possibly matching TRBD1 (5 bases). The CDR3 contains 15 residues. From germline, CDR1 is SGDLS and CDR2 YYNGEE. V lost 0 bases, J lost 5 bases, and 14 bases lay in between. CDR3 protein: CASSVGGSLGYGYTF. CDR3 DNA sequence: TGTGCCAGCAGCGTAGGGGGCAGTTTGGGATATGGCTACACCTTC.

The V call is TRBV10-1, the J call TRBJ2-2; a possible D gene is TRBD1 (5 bases). This CDR3 has 15 amino acids. The V end lost 2 bases, the J end lost 4 bases, and 11 bases lay between the germline ends. Germline V lookup: CDR1 WNHNN, CDR2 SYGVQD (reference sequence). This chain's CDR3 is CASSEGHRSTGELFF. CDR3 nucleotides: TGCGCCAGCAGTGAGGGGCACAGGTCCACCGGGGAGCTGTTTTTT.

The V and J genes are TRBV2 and TRBJ1-3; D remains ambiguous. The CDR3 runs 12 residues. CDR1 is SNHLY and CDR2 is FYNNEI in the germline V gene. With 6 bases removed from V and 4 bases from J, the gap between germline ends came to 7 bases. This CDR3 is CASSQQGNTIYF. CDR3 nucleotide sequence: TGTGCCAGCAGCCAACAGGGAAACACCATATATTTT.

This clone was counted a single time. The CDR3 nucleotides are TGCGCCAGCAATAACGGTCTTTCGAACACTGAAGCTTTCTTT. Protein sequence: CASNNGLSNTEAFF. The V call is TRBV10-1, the J call TRBJ1-1; D ambiguous. V dropped 7 bases and J dropped 1 base, with 13 bases sitting between them. CDR3 size: 14 residues. From germline, CDR1 is WNHNN and CDR2 SYGVQD (reference sequence).

This clone showed up just once. The chain links TRBV14 to TRBJ1-3, with D possibly matching TRBD1 (6 bases). This CDR3 has 13 amino acids. Trimming took off 6 bases at V and 7 bases at J, with 13 bases between the two ends. Per the germline V gene, CDR1 is SGHDN and CDR2 is FVKESK. Here the CDR3 reads CASRQTGMNTIYF. CDR3 bases: TGTGCCAGCAGACAGACAGGCATGAACACCATATATTTT.

This clone was seen more than once but under ten times. The chain joins TRBV5-1 to TRBJ1-1; D perhaps matches TRBD1 (5 bases). Germline V gene sequence: CDR1 SGHRS, CDR2 YFSETQ. V was trimmed by 4 bases and J by 3 bases, leaving 10 bases between them. This CDR3 is built from 13 residues. The DNA of the CDR3 is TGCGCCAGCAGCCTGGGGACTTACACTGAAGCTTTCTTT. Translation gives CASSLGTYTEAFF.

The chain joins TRBV4-3 to TRBJ2-1; 7 bases match TRBD2. CDR1 and CDR2 (germline): LGHNA, YSLEER. The CDR3 sequence is 13 residues long. V shed 2 bases, J shed 9 bases, and the junction held 4 bases outside the gene matches. The CDR3 reads CASSQLLAVEQFF. CDR3 DNA sequence: TGCGCCAGCAGCCAACTTCTAGCGGTTGAGCAGTTCTTC.

The CDR3 DNA reads TGTGCCAGCTCACCGACAGATAACTATGGCTACACCTTC. Protein sequence: CASSPTDNYGYTF. The chain has TRBV18 and TRBJ1-2; D might be TRBD1 (5 bases). Trimming took off 3 bases at V and 1 base at J, with 6 bases between the two ends. The germline gives CDR1 KGHSH, CDR2 LQKENI. The CDR3 extends over 13 amino acids.